This T cell receptor beta chain originates from a study of blood T cell repertoires in COVID-19. Study-wide context: Nucleic acid was either cDNA or gDNA, and it came from T cells, B-cell-depleted T cells, or PBMCs.

As handled by the study authors: Estimates of nucleated cell counts were drawn from the amplification of reference gene primers. The data were produced by immunoSEQ multiplex PCR, yet TCRdb's version contains in-frame clones alone and is incomplete. Clone size and V and J calls were adopted from that table, with D and trimming inferred from the DNA. The table includes under 200,000 clones, around four fifths detected once. This CDR3 spans 14 amino acids. The V segment lost 5 bases and the J segment 7 bases; nucleotides outside the gene matches: 5. Per germline, CDR1 MNHEY and CDR2 SVGAGI. Input material: peripheral blood. The receptor was isolated from a man aged 70-80 years with acute or convalescent COVID-19. The rearrangement links TRBV6-5 to TRBJ2-1; TRBD2 aligns across 10 bases. The CDR3 DNA reads as TGTGCCAGCAGTCCGGGACTAGCGTCTAATGAGCAGTTCTTC. Its translation: CASSPGLASNEQFF.